This TCR beta chain emerged from a study of T cells in lung cancer brain metastases. The overall study: Most patients, about 90% of the 20, got no therapy between primary and metastasis resection.

Patients had either synchronous oligometastatic disease or delayed solitary brain metastasis recurrence. A note on this clone: Its antigen is undetermined.

CDR1 and CDR2 (germline): SGDLS, YYNGEE. The V gene lost 5 bases and the J gene lost 3 bases, with 16 bases spanning the gap. The CDR3 length is 15 residues. General study results and limits: Most clones were lesion-specific, with limited overlap between paired lesions (mean Morisita index 0.23).

TCRdb keeps only in-frame clones here, not all; method: immunoSEQ multiplex PCR. This sample has about 4,900 clones, with roughly 89% found just once. This clonotype was sampled from a woman in her forties or fifties with non-small cell lung cancer. Material for sequencing was tumor tissue from the primary lung tumor. V is TRBV9 and J is TRBJ2-3, with TRBD1 as a possible D gene (5 bases). The CDR3 is CASSPQRRGTDTQYF. CDR3 nucleotide sequence: TGTGCCAGCAGTCCTCAGCGTAGGGGAACAGATACGCAGTATTTT.